What follows are 32 T cell receptor beta chains derived from one specimen sequenced in a study of CD8 T cells in Susac syndrome. It was with random hexamers that about 0.45 to 1 ug RNA was reverse transcribed. TCRdb processed the immunoSEQ multiplex PCR reads anew with MiXCR; each CDR3 protein has one entry. The sample consists of 400,000 to 550,000 distinct CDR3 sequences, around 85% of them appearing once. The sequenced material came from CD8+ T cells from PBMCs. The receptor source for this set is a human donor with multiple sclerosis.

The DNA of the CDR3 is TGTGCCAGCAGTGACAGGACAGGGACAGGCGGAGGCTACACCTTC. It translates to CASSDRTGTGGGYTF. The chain is built from TRBV12-3 or TRBV12-4 and TRBJ1-2, with TRBD1 identical over 8 bases. The CDR3 extends over 15 amino acids. Unmatched junction bases numbered 13, after V lost 5 bases and J lost 8 bases.

Concerning this clonotype itself: One end of the junction does not line up with germline, which may come from a read error. The rearrangement joins TRBV7-7 to TRBJ2-1, with TRBD2 matching over 9 bases. This CDR3 has 19 residues. Germline loops: CDR1 SSHAT, CDR2 FNYEAQ (reference sequence). In DNA form, the CDR3 reads TGTGCTAGCAGCTTAGCCCCTAGAGATGCTAGCGGGACCCACAATGAGCAGTTCTTC. Its translation: CASSLAPRDASGTHNEQFF.

This clonotype has a single count. The V gene is TRBV10-3, the J gene TRBJ2-7; D assignment may be TRBD1 or TRBD2 (5 bases each). The CDR3 covers 13 residues. Germline values: CDR1 ENHRY, CDR2 SYGVKD. Deletions cut 4 bases from V and 3 bases from J, with 10 bases between. The CDR3 DNA is TGTGCCATCAGTGGGGACGGTAGCTACGAGCAGTACTTC. This encodes CAISGDGSYEQYF.

The J gene is TRBJ2-2, the V gene TRBV19; D not certain. V was pared by 3 bases and J by 3 bases, with 8 bases between. CDR1 is LNHDA, CDR2 SQIVND, per germline (reference sequence). The CDR3 is 14 residues long. The CDR3 loop reads CASSIDGDTGELFF. Here the CDR3 DNA reads TGTGCCAGTAGTATCGACGGAGACACCGGGGAGCTGTTTTTT.

As DNA, the CDR3 is TGCGCCAGCAGCCCGGGACTAGCGGGAGCCGTTGCCTACGAGCAGTACTTC. This sequence encodes CASSPGLAGAVAYEQYF. The V call is TRBV5-1, the J call TRBJ2-7; 14 nucleotides align to TRBD2. J was trimmed by 2 bases and V by 4 bases; bases with no gene match: 8. CDR3 length: 17 amino acids. The germline gives CDR1 SGHRS, CDR2 YFSETQ. Complete variable domain (other parts from reference TRBV5-1 and TRBJ2-7): KAGVTQTPRYLIKTRGQQVTLSCSPISGHRSVSWYQQTPGQGLQFLFEYFSETQRNKGNFPGRFSGRQFSNSRSEMNVSTLELGDSALYLCASSPGLAGAVAYEQYFGPGTRLTVT.

This rearrangement joins TRBV6-5 to TRBJ2-1, with 9 bases lining up with TRBD1. Trimming cost V 6 bases and J 11 bases; bases outside gene matches: 8. CDR1 MNHEY and CDR2 SVGAGI come from the germline V gene. The CDR3 length is 13 residues. The CDR3 DNA reads as TGTGCCAGCAGCTACATTGGACAGGGGAAGCAGTTCTTC. This translates into CASSYIGQGKQFF.

The V gene is TRBV24-1, the J gene TRBJ2-7, with 11 nucleotides matching TRBD2. CDR1 KGHDR and CDR2 SFDVKD come from the germline V gene. Losses at the gene ends were 4 bases for V and 3 bases for J; bases not matched to a gene: 4. The CDR3 runs to 15 residues. The CDR3 loop reads CATSDGTSGSYEQYF. DNA for the CDR3: TGTGCCACCAGTGACGGGACTAGCGGTAGCTACGAGCAGTACTTC.

V and J are TRBV2 and TRBJ1-5, with TRBD1 identical over 10 bases. Germline trimming cut 2 bases from V and 1 base from J; bases unmatched to any gene: 5. Germline assignment: CDR1 SNHLY and CDR2 FYNNEI. This CDR3 is built from 17 residues. In DNA, the CDR3 is TGTGCCAGCAGTGAACCCCGGACAGGGGGAAGCAATCAGCCCCAGCATTTT. This codes for CASSEPRTGGSNQPQHF.

The CDR3 DNA is TGTGCCAGCAGCTTCTTTAGCGGGAGGGCGGATACGCAGTATTTT. Protein product: CASSFFSGRADTQYF. J is TRBJ2-3 and V is TRBV11-1, with 11 positions matching TRBD2. J was trimmed by 6 bases and V by 3 bases; bases with no gene match: 5. Germline loops: CDR1 SGHAT, CDR2 FQDESV (reference sequence). The CDR3 loop spans 15 amino acids.

Only one count was recorded for this clonotype. The V call is TRBV9, the J call TRBJ2-1, with D possibly called TRBD1 or TRBD2 (5 bases each). The CDR3 spans 16 residues. Trimming removed 7 bases from V and 8 bases from J, with 25 bases in between. The V gene's germline CDR1 is SGDLS and CDR2 YYNGEE. The CDR3 nucleotides are TGTGCCAGCGGCTCCGGAGGACTGGGGCCAAGGGATGAGCAGTTCTTC. This encodes CASGSGGLGPRDEQFF.

The rearrangement joins TRBV6-5 to TRBJ1-3; D gene uncertain. The CDR3 extends over 18 amino acids. V lost 3 bases and J 0 bases, leaving 18 bases between the germline ends. The germline gives CDR1 MNHEY, CDR2 SVGAGI. CDR3: CASSYLGLPGNSGNTIYF. The CDR3 DNA follows: TGTGCCAGCAGTTATCTTGGACTCCCGGGGAACTCTGGAAACACCATATATTTT.

This clonotype has just a few counts. At one of its ends the junction is not consistent with the germline gene, which may arise from a read error. The V call is TRBV4-1, the J call TRBJ1-1; D is unresolved. The CDR3 contains 14 residues. Germline V gene data show CDR1 as MGHRA and CDR2 as YSYEKL. The CDR3 sequence is CASSQDPGNTEAFF. DNA of the CDR3: TGTGCCAGCAGCCAAGATCCGGGGAACACTGAAGCTTTCTTT.

Only a few counts were recorded for this clonotype. The chain links TRBV25-1 to TRBJ2-7, with TRBD1 matching 10 bases. Germline CDR1 is MGHDK and CDR2 is SYGVNS. V shed 3 bases, J shed 3 bases, and the junction held 5 bases outside the gene matches. CDR3 length: 15 residues. The CDR3 DNA is TGTGCCAGCAGTGATTGGACAGGGGGTCTCTACGAGCAGTACTTC. As protein: CASSDWTGGLYEQYF.

The chain recombines TRBV4-1 with TRBJ1-2, with no clear D. This CDR3 spans 15 amino acids. V shed 0 bases and J shed 4 bases, with 12 bases lying between them. The germline CDR1 and CDR2 sequences are MGHRA and YSYEKL. The CDR3 nucleotides read TGCGCCAGCAGCCAAGATGTCAGGCAAAGCTATGGCTACACCTTC. It specifies CASSQDVRQSYGYTF.

The chain couples TRBV19 to TRBJ2-1; no clear D. The CDR3 length is 14 residues. Trimming cost V 4 bases and J 0 bases, with 7 bases left between them. Germline CDR1 LNHDA, CDR2 SQIVND (reference sequence). CDR3 in DNA: TGTGCCAGTAGTACGCAGAGCTCCTACAATGAGCAGTTCTTC. Amino acids: CASSTQSSYNEQFF.

The genes are TRBV30 and TRBJ2-7; a weak D match, TRBD1 (5 bases). CDR1 is GTSNPN, CDR2 SVGIG, per germline (reference sequence). This CDR3 contains 12 residues. Trimming took 4 bases from V and 0 from J, leaving 7 bases between them. The chain's CDR3 is CAWMDTSYEQYF. Here the CDR3 DNA reads TGTGCCTGGATGGACACCTCCTACGAGCAGTACTTC. Complete variable domain (other parts from reference TRBV30 and TRBJ2-7): SQTIHQWPATLVQPVGSPLSLECTVEGTSNPNLYWYRQAAGRGLQLLFYSVGIGQISSEVPQNLSASRPQDRQFILSSKKLLLSDSGFYLCAWMDTSYEQYFGPGTRLTVT.

The count of this clonotype is one. The CDR3 here is CASSPTVSRTFSYEQYF. The CDR3 DNA reads as TGTGCCAGCAGCCCGACGGTTAGCAGAACCTTCTCCTACGAGCAGTACTTC. V is TRBV7-2 and J is TRBJ2-7, with unresolved D. The CDR3 extends over 17 amino acids. With 5 bases removed from V and 0 bases from J, the gap between germline ends came to 20 bases. Germline-derived CDR1 and CDR2 are SGHTA and FQGNSA.

The chain is built from TRBV7-9 and TRBJ2-5, with unresolved D. The CDR3 covers 15 residues. Germline V CDR1 and CDR2: SEHNR, FQNEAQ (reference sequence). V was shortened by 2 bases and J by 12 bases, with 22 bases between the two germline ends. The DNA of the CDR3 is TGTGCCAGCAGCTTATTACCCGATACCGGGTCGCAGAAGTACTTC. Translation gives CASSLLPDTGSQKYF.

V gene TRBV5-1 combines with J gene TRBJ2-7; possibly TRBD2 for D (6 bases). V lost 1 base to trimming and J lost 0 bases, with 11 bases between them. The CDR3 runs to 15 residues. Germline lookup yields CDR1 SGHRS and CDR2 YFSETQ. CDR3 DNA sequence: TGCGCCAGCAGCTTGAGTCCGGAGGGCTCCTACGAGCAGTACTTC. Its translation: CASSLSPEGSYEQYF.

The chain links TRBV27 to TRBJ1-1; 8 nucleotides line up with TRBD1. This CDR3 spans 18 amino acids. V was clipped by 0 bases and J by 1 base; unmatched bases: 10. The V gene's germline CDR1 is MNHEY and CDR2 SMNVEV (reference sequence). DNA for the CDR3: TGTGCCAGCAGTTTATCGGGGCAGGGGGCGGTTGAGAACACTGAAGCTTTCTTT. It yields the protein CASSLSGQGAVENTEAFF.

This sequence joins TRBV19 and TRBJ2-7; 8 bases map to TRBD2. V lost 5 bases to trimming and J lost 5 bases; unmatched junction nucleotides: 11. CDR3 length: 15 amino acids. Germline values: CDR1 LNHDA, CDR2 SQIVND (reference sequence). The CDR3: CASSGPAGDVDEQYF. In DNA, the CDR3 is TGTGCCAGTAGTGGCCCAGCGGGAGACGTCGACGAGCAGTACTTC.

In this sample, this clonotype turned up once. The chain couples TRBV5-1 to TRBJ2-1, with no clear D. Germline V gives CDR1 SGHRS, CDR2 YFSETQ. V lost 0 bases and J lost 4, with 14 bases in between. The CDR3 sequence is 16 residues long. For the CDR3, the DNA is TGCGCCAGCAGCTTGGGGGCTACTACGGGTTACAATGAGCAGTTCTTC. Its protein is CASSLGATTGYNEQFF.

The J gene is TRBJ2-1, the V gene TRBV3-1; TRBD2 matches at 12 bases. With V trimmed by 5 bases and J by 2 bases, 10 bases remained unmatched. CDR1 is LGHDT and CDR2 is YNNKEL in the germline V gene (reference sequence). The CDR3 extends over 18 amino acids. The CDR3 region is CASSLQLAGGQAYNEQFF. The CDR3 DNA reads as TGTGCCAGCAGCTTGCAACTAGCGGGAGGCCAAGCCTACAATGAGCAGTTCTTC.

The rearrangement links TRBV4-1 to TRBJ1-2; a weak D match, TRBD1 (6 bases). Germline lookup yields CDR1 MGHRA and CDR2 YSYEKL. This CDR3 has 13 amino acids. With 2 bases removed from V and 8 bases from J, the gap between germline ends came to 12 bases. The CDR3 here is CASSQNPGAGYTF. The CDR3 DNA is TGCGCCAGCAGCCAAAATCCGGGGGCGGGCTACACCTTC.

This chain joins TRBV6-5 and TRBJ2-3; D remains ambiguous. CDR3 size: 13 residues. Trimming took 8 bases from V and 5 from J, leaving 14 bases between them. Germline values: CDR1 MNHEY, CDR2 SVGAGI. CDR3 DNA: TGTGCCAGCGGAACCCTTCATGGAGATACGCAGTATTTT. Its protein product is CASGTLHGDTQYF.

This sequence joins TRBV5-1 and TRBJ2-1; weak D call: TRBD2 (5 bases). This CDR3 is built from 15 residues. With 2 bases removed from V and 5 bases from J, the gap between germline ends came to 14 bases. In germline, CDR1 is SGHRS, CDR2 YFSETQ. The CDR3, as DNA: TGCGCCAGCAGCTTCCTAAACGCGGGTGACAATGAGCAGTTCTTC. Protein product: CASSFLNAGDNEQFF.

The chain uses TRBV7-8 and TRBJ2-3; D might be TRBD1 or TRBD2, each matching 6 bases. V gave up 5 bases and J gave up 3 bases, with 24 bases separating them. The CDR3 has 18 amino acids. Germline V gene lookup returns CDR1 SGHVS and CDR2 FQNEAQ. This CDR3 reads CASSPRIPGARGTDTQYF. The CDR3 nucleotides read TGTGCCAGCAGCCCCAGAATCCCGGGGGCCCGAGGAACAGATACGCAGTATTTT.

The chain is built from TRBV12-3 or TRBV12-4 and TRBJ1-3; tentatively, D is TRBD1 (6 bases). Trimming shortened V by 3 bases and J by 12 bases, and 15 bases separated the two germline ends. There are 13 residues in the CDR3. CDR3 sequence: CASSFLEGQHIYF. CDR3 sequence (DNA): TGTGCCAGCAGTTTCCTCGAGGGACAACACATATATTTT.

This clonotype has a handful of counts. The CDR3 nucleotides read TGTGCCAGCAGATTCGGGACAGGGATGAACACTGAAGCTTTCTTT. This encodes CASRFGTGMNTEAFF. This chain uses TRBV6-1 with TRBJ1-1, with 9 positions matching TRBD1. V lost 6 bases, J lost 0 bases, and 5 bases stayed unmatched. There are 15 residues in the CDR3. Germline V CDR1 and CDR2: MNHNS, SASEGT.

This clonotype was seen a few times. This chain links TRBV4-1 with TRBJ1-5; a possible D gene is TRBD1 (5 bases). The CDR3 has 14 amino acids. Looked up from germline, CDR1 is MGHRA and CDR2 is YSYEKL. V lost 0 bases and J lost 7, with 10 bases in between. CDR3 sequence: CASSQDSGLQPQHF. The CDR3, as DNA: TGCGCCAGCAGCCAAGATTCAGGGCTGCAGCCCCAGCATTTT.

The rearrangement uses TRBV30 and TRBJ2-3; 7 bases align to TRBD2. The length of the CDR3 is 14 residues. Germline V CDR1 and CDR2: GTSNPN, SVGIG (reference sequence). With 8 bases clipped from V and 3 bases from J, the junction kept 11 bases outside the gene matches. The CDR3 reads CAGTAGALTDTQYF. The CDR3 region has the DNA TGTGCCGGGACGGCGGGAGCGCTTACAGATACGCAGTATTTT.

Here the CDR3 DNA reads TGTGCCAGTAGTCCACCCCCCGACAGGGAGCGCAATCAGCCCCAGCATTTT. Translating it yields CASSPPPDRERNQPQHF. This chain connects TRBV19 to TRBJ1-5, with 7 bases that match TRBD1. CDR1 is LNHDA and CDR2 is SQIVND in the germline V gene (reference sequence). The CDR3 has 17 amino acids. V lost 5 bases, J lost 2 bases, and 12 bases stayed unmatched.